These 11 T cell receptor beta chains came from one sample sequenced in a study of shared clonotypes between healthy human individuals. This table comes from immunoSEQ multiplex PCR, and its TCRdb copy is limited to in-frame clones, with some not included. The sample yields millions of clones, about 94% seen once. Only CD45RO-negative cells positively selected for CCR7 counted as naive CD8 cells, so terminally differentiated effector memory CD45RA+ cells were excluded. Sequences were obtained from naive CD8+ T cells sorted from blood. Receptors were obtained from a young man in good health.

This sequence joins TRBV30 and TRBJ1-6, with 7 bases that match TRBD1. The length of the CDR3 is 13 residues. V dropped 7 bases and J dropped 11; count of bases not matched to a gene: 11. The germline V gene has CDR1 GTSNPN and CDR2 SVGIG (reference sequence). As DNA, the CDR3 is TGTGCCTCTCAAGGGGGCAACGTTCCACCCCTCCACTTT. It codes for CASQGGNVPPLHF.

This clone was recorded only once. J is TRBJ2-1 and V is TRBV30; no definite D call. Germline-derived CDR1 and CDR2 are GTSNPN and SVGIG (reference sequence). The CDR3 length is 12 residues. Trimming pared 5 bases from V and 9 bases from J, leaving 14 bases between. DNA for the CDR3: TGTGCCTGGCCCGAAGGAGTCGGTGAGCAGTTCTTC. Protein product: CAWPEGVGEQFF.

This sequence joins TRBV7-6 and TRBJ2-5, with 7 nucleotides matching TRBD1. The CDR3 length is 16 residues. J was trimmed by 3 bases and V by 1 base; bases with no gene match: 8. Germline V gives CDR1 SGHVS, CDR2 FNYEAQ. CDR3 residues: CASSLGVLGQKETQYF. As DNA, the CDR3 is TGTGCCAGCAGCTTAGGGGTGCTGGGACAGAAAGAGACCCAGTACTTC.

V usage is TRBV7-9 and J usage is TRBJ1-3; maybe TRBD1 (5 bases). V gave up 5 bases and J gave up 0 bases, with 11 bases separating them. CDR3 length: 15 amino acids. The germline gives CDR1 SEHNR, CDR2 FQNEAQ (reference sequence). DNA of the CDR3: TGTGCCAGCAGCCCGATGACAGACTCTGGAAACACCATATATTTT. Protein product: CASSPMTDSGNTIYF.

CDR3 coding DNA: TGTGCCAGCAGCTTAGTGGACACTGGCTACACCTTC. This gives the protein CASSLVDTGYTF. This chain connects TRBV7-2 to TRBJ1-2, with D possibly TRBD1 on 5 matching bases. Trimming pared 1 base from V and 7 bases from J, leaving 7 bases between. CDR3 length equals 12 residues. Germline lookup yields CDR1 SGHTA and CDR2 FQGNSA.

The chain uses TRBV19 and TRBJ1-3; unclear D gene. The CDR3 sequence is 13 residues long. V lost 5 bases and J lost 2, with 7 bases in between. Germline V CDR1 and CDR2: LNHDA, SQIVND (reference sequence). The CDR3 bases are TGTGCCAGTAGTCCCTTACCTGGAAACACCATATATTTT. Protein sequence: CASSPLPGNTIYF. Complete variable domain (other parts from reference TRBV19 and TRBJ1-3): DGGITQSPKYLFRKEGQNVTLSCEQNLNHDAMYWYRQDPGQGLRLIYYSQIVNDFQKGDIAEGYSVSREKKESFPLTVTSAQKNPTAFYLCASSPLPGNTIYFGEGSWLTVV.

The CDR3: CASSNPTSGGPQETQYF. For the CDR3, the DNA is TGTGCCAGCAGTAACCCGACTAGCGGGGGGCCCCAAGAGACCCAGTACTTC. This rearrangement joins TRBV7-2 to TRBJ2-5, with 13 bases matching TRBD2. V dropped 6 bases and J dropped 1; count of bases not matched to a gene: 8. CDR1 and CDR2 (germline): SGHTA, FQGNSA. This CDR3 region has 17 residues.

The V call is TRBV28, the J call TRBJ1-1; no reliable D call. V was shortened by 2 bases and J by 0 bases, with 13 bases between the two germline ends. Germline-derived CDR1 and CDR2 are MDHEN and SYDVKM. The CDR3 spans 16 residues. The CDR3 loop reads CASSLKVASMNTEAFF. Here the CDR3 DNA reads TGTGCCAGCAGTTTAAAGGTTGCCAGCATGAACACTGAAGCTTTCTTT.

The CDR3 region has the DNA TGTGCCAGCAGTTATTCTCCGGACAGAGATGAAAAACTGTTTTTT. This encodes CASSYSPDRDEKLFF. The rearrangement joins TRBV6-5 to TRBJ1-4, with D maybe TRBD1 (6 bases). The CDR3 is 15 amino acids. Germline CDR1 reads MNHEY; CDR2 reads SVGAGI. V dropped 3 bases and J dropped 6 bases, with 14 bases sitting between them.

This chain joins TRBV10-1 and TRBJ1-3, with 7 bases fitting TRBD1. Trimming took 2 bases from V and 0 from J; bases not matched to a gene: 7. Germline V CDR1 and CDR2: WNHNN, SYGVQD (reference sequence). This CDR3 is 17 amino acids long. CDR3 in DNA: TGCGCCAGCAGTGAGGGGACAGCAAATCCCTCTGGAAACACCATATATTTT. It codes for CASSEGTANPSGNTIYF.

The chain uses TRBV5-8 and TRBJ2-2; D ambiguous. Germline lookup yields CDR1 SGHTS and CDR2 YDEGEE. V was trimmed by 1 base and J by 0 bases, leaving 7 bases between them. This CDR3 contains 15 residues. CDR3 nucleotide sequence: TGTGCCAGCAGCTTGACAGTTACGAACACCGGGGAGCTGTTTTTT. Its translation: CASSLTVTNTGELFF.